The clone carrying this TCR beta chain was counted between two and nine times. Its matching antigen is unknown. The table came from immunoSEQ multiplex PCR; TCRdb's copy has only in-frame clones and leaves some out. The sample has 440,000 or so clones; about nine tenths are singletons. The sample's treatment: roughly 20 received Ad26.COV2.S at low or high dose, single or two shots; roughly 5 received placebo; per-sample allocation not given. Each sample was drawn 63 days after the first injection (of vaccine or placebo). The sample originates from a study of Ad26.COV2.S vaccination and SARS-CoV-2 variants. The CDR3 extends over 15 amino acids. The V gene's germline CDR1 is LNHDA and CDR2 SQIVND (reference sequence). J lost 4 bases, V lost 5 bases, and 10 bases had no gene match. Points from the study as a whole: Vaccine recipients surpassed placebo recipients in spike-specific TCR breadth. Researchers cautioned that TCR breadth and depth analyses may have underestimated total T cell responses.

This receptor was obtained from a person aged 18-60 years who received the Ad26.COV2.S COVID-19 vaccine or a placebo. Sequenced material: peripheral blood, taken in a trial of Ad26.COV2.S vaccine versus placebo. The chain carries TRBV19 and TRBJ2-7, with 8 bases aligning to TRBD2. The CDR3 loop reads CASSAGTTSVYEQYF. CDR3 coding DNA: TGTGCCAGTAGTGCAGGGACGACTAGCGTGTACGAGCAGTACTTC.